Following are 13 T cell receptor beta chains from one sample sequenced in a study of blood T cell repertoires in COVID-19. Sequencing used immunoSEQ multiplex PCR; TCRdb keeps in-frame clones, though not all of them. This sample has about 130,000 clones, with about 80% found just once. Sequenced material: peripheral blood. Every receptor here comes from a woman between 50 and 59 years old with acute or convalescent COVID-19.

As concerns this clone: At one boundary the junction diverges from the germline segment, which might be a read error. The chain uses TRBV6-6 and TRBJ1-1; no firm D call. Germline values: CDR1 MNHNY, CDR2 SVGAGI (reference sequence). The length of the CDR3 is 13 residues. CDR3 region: CASSYSRDTEAFF. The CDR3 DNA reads TGTGCCAGCAGCTACTCACGGGACACTGAAGCTTTCTTT.

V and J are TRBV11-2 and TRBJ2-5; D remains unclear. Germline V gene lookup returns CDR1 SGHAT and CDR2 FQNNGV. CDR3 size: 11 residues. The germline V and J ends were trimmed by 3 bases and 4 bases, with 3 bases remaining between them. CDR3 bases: TGTGCCAGCAGCTTTATAGAGACCCAGTACTTC. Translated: CASSFIETQYF. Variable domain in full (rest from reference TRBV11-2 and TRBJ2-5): EAGVAQSPRYKIIEKRQSVAFWCNPISGHATLYWYQQILGQGPKLLIQFQNNGVVDDSQLPKDRFSAERLKGVDSTLKIQPAKLEDSAVYLCASSFIETQYFGPGTRLLVL.

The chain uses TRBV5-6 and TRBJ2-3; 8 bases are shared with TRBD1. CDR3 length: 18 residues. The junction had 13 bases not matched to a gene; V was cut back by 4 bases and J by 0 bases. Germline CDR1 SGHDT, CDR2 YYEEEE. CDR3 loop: CASSATGTGLFSTDTQYF. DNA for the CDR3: TGTGCCAGCAGCGCCACCGGGACAGGTCTCTTTAGCACAGATACGCAGTATTTT.

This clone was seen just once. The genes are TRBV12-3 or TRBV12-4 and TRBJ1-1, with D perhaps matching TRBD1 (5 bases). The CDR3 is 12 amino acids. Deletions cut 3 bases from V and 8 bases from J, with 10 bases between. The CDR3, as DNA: TGTGCCAGCAGTTTGGGGCCTTACGAAGCTTTCTTT. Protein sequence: CASSLGPYEAFF.

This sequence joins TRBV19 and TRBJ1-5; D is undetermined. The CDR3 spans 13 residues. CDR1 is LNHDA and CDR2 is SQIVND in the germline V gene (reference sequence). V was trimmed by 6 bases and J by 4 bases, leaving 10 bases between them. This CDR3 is CASSRSRNQPQHF. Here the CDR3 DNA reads TGTGCCAGTAGCCGGAGCAGAAATCAGCCCCAGCATTTT.

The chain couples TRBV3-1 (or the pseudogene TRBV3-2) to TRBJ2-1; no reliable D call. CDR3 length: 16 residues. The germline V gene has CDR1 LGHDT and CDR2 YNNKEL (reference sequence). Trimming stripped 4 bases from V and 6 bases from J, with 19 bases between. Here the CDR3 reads CASSPRFTSTLNEQFF. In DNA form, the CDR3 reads TGTGCCAGCAGCCCACGTTTCACATCGACTCTCAATGAGCAGTTCTTC.

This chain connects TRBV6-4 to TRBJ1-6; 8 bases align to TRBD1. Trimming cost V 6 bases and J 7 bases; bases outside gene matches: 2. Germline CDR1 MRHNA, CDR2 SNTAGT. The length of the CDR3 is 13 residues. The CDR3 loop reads CASSRQGNSPLHF. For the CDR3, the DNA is TGTGCCAGCAGCCGACAGGGGAATTCACCCCTCCACTTT.

The CDR3 is CASSLRFSDTEAFF. DNA of the CDR3: TGTGCCAGCTCACTCAGGTTCTCTGACACTGAAGCTTTCTTT. The genes are TRBV18 and TRBJ1-1; no reliable D call. This CDR3 spans 14 amino acids. Trimming shortened V by 4 bases and J by 3 bases, and 12 bases separated the two germline ends. Germline loops: CDR1 KGHSH, CDR2 LQKENI.

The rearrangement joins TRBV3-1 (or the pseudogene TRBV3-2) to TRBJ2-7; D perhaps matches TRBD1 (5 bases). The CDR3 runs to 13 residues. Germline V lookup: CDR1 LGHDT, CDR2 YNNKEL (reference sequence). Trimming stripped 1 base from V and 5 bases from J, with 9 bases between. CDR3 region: CASSQVRAHEQYF. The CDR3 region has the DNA TGTGCCAGCAGCCAAGTCAGGGCCCACGAGCAGTACTTC.

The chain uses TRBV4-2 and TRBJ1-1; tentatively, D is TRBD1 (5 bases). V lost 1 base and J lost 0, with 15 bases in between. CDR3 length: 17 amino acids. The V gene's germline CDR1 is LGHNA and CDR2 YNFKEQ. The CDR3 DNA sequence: TGTGCCAGCAGCCAAGGCCGGGGCGGGAGCATGAACACTGAAGCTTTCTTT. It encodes CASSQGRGGSMNTEAFF.

CDR3 in amino acids: CASSQDVQNTEAFF. CDR3 in DNA: TGTGCCAGCAGCCAAGATGTCCAGAACACTGAAGCTTTCTTT. The chain combines TRBV3-1 (or the pseudogene TRBV3-2) with TRBJ1-1, with D uncertain. The V and J ends lost 0 bases and 1 base respectively, with 6 bases between them. The germline gives CDR1 LGHDT, CDR2 YNNKEL (reference sequence). The CDR3 runs to 14 residues.

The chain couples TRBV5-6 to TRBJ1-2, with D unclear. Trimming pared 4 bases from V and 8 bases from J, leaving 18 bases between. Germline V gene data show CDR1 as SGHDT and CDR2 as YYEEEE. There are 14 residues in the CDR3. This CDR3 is CASSRMSTSGGYTF. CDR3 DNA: TGTGCCAGCAGCCGTATGTCTACGTCGGGGGGCTACACCTTC.

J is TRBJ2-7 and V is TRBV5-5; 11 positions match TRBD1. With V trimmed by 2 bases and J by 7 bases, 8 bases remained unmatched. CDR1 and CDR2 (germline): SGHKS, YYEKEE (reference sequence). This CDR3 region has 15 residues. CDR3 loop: CASSLGGTGGHEQYF. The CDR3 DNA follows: TGTGCCAGCAGCTTAGGCGGGACAGGGGGACATGAGCAGTACTTC.